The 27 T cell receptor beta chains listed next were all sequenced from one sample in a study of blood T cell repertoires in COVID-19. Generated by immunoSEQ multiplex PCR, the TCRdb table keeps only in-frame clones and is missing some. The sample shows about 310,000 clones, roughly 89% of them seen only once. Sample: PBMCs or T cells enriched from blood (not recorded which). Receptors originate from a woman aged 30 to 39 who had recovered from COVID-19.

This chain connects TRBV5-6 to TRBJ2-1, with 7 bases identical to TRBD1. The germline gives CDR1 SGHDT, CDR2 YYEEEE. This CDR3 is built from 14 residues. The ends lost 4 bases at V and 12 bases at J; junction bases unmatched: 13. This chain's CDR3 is CASSAQGPGLLQFF. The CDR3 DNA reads TGTGCCAGCAGCGCACAGGGGCCTGGACTGTTGCAGTTCTTC.

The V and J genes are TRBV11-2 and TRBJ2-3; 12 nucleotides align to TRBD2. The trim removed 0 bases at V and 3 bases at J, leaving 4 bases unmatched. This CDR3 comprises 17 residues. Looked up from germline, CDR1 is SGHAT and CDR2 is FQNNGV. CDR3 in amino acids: CASSLETSGSETDTQYF. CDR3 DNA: TGTGCCAGCAGCTTAGAGACTAGCGGGAGTGAGACAGATACGCAGTATTTT.

CDR3 nucleotides: TGTGCCAGCAGCTTTGACAGGGGGCGCGTGACCCAGTACTTC. Residues: CASSFDRGRVTQYF. The rearrangement uses TRBV7-2 and TRBJ2-5, with 10 bases that match TRBD1. V was clipped by 3 bases and J by 7 bases; unmatched bases: 5. CDR3 length: 14 amino acids. From germline, CDR1 is SGHTA and CDR2 FQGNSA.

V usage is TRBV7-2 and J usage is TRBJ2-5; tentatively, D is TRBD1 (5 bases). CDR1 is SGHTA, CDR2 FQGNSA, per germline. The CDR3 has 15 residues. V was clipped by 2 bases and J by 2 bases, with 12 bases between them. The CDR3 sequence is CASSLHRFSQETQYF. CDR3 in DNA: TGTGCCAGCAGCTTACACAGGTTTAGTCAAGAGACCCAGTACTTC.

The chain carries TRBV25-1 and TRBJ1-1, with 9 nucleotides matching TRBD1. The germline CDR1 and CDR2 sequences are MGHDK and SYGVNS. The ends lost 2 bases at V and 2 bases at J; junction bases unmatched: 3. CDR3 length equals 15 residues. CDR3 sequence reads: CASSEPGQGNTEAFF. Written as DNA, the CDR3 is TGTGCCAGCAGTGAACCGGGACAGGGTAACACTGAAGCTTTCTTT.

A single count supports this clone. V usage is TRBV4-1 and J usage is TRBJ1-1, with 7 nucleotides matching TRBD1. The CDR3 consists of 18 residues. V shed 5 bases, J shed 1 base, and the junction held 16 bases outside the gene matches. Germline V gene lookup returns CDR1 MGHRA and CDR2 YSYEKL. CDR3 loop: CASSSPRGAHLTNTEAFF. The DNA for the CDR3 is TGCGCCAGCAGCTCACCCAGGGGGGCCCACCTAACGAACACTGAAGCTTTCTTT.

CDR3 coding DNA: TGTGCCAGCAGCTTATTCCGCTCTGGAAACACCATATATTTT. It specifies CASSLFRSGNTIYF. The rearrangement joins TRBV7-6 to TRBJ1-3; D ambiguous. The V gene's germline CDR1 is SGHVS and CDR2 FNYEAQ. The CDR3 totals 14 residues. The V gene lost 2 bases and the J gene lost 0 bases, with 5 bases spanning the gap.

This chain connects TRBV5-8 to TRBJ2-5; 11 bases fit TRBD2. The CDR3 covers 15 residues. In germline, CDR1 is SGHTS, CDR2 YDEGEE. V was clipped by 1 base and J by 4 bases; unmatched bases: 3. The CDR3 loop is CASSLIAGGSETQYF. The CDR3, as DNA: TGTGCCAGCAGCTTGATAGCGGGAGGGTCAGAGACCCAGTACTTC.

Here the CDR3 DNA reads TGCGCCAGCAGTGGGATTGGGACAACCTACAATGAGCAGTTCTTC. The encoded protein is CASSGIGTTYNEQFF. The chain uses TRBV10-1 and TRBJ2-1; D possibly corresponds to TRBD1 (6 bases). In germline, CDR1 is WNHNN, CDR2 SYGVQD (reference sequence). There are 15 residues in the CDR3. The V end lost 4 bases, the J end lost 2 bases, and 12 bases lay between the germline ends.

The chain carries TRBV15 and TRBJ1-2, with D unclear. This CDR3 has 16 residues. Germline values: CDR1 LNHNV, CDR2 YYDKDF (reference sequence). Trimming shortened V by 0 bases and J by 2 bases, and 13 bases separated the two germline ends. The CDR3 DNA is TGTGCCACCAGCAGAGATCACCAGGCCTCAAACTATGGCTACACCTTC. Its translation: CATSRDHQASNYGYTF.

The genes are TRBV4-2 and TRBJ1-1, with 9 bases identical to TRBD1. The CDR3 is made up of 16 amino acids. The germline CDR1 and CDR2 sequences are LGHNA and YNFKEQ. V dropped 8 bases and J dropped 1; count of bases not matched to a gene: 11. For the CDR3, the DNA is TGTGCCAGCCAGACAGGGGGTAATCGAGGGAACACTGAAGCTTTCTTT. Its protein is CASQTGGNRGNTEAFF.

CDR3 DNA: TGTGCCAGTAGTATTATGGGCACAGGGGACACTGAAGCTTTCTTT. Translation gives CASSIMGTGDTEAFF. The rearrangement uses TRBV19 and TRBJ1-1; 7 bases line up with TRBD1. Germline V gene lookup returns CDR1 LNHDA and CDR2 SQIVND (reference sequence). J was trimmed by 3 bases and V by 3 bases; bases with no gene match: 7. The CDR3 loop spans 15 amino acids.

CDR3 bases: TGTGCCAGCAGAGACAGACCAGGAGTAGGGAATCAGCCCCAGCATTTT. This gives the protein CASRDRPGVGNQPQHF. The chain is built from TRBV27 and TRBJ1-5; D possibly corresponds to TRBD1 (5 bases). In germline, CDR1 is MNHEY, CDR2 SMNVEV (reference sequence). The CDR3 sequence is 16 residues long. Trimming left V 6 bases short and J 4 bases short, with 19 bases between.

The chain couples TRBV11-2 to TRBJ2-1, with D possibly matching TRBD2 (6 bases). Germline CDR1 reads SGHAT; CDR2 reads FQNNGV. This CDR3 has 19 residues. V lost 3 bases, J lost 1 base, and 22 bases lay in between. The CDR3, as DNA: TGTGCCAGCAGCTTCGTCATCCAGTACGGGAGCCTTTCCTACAATGAGCAGTTCTTC. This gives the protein CASSFVIQYGSLSYNEQFF.

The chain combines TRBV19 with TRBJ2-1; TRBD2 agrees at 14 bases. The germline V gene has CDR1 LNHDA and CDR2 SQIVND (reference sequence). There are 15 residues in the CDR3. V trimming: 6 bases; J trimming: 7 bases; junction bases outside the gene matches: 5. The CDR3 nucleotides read TGTGCCAGTAGGGGACTAGCGGGAGTAGGTAATGAGCAGTTCTTC. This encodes CASRGLAGVGNEQFF.

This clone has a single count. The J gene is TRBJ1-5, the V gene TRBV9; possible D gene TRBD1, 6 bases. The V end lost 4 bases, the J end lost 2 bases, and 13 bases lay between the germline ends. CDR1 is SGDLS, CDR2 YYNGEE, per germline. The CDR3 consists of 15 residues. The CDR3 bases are TGTGCCAGCAGCCCGGGGGGGCTTGGCAATCAGCCCCAGCATTTT. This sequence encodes CASSPGGLGNQPQHF.

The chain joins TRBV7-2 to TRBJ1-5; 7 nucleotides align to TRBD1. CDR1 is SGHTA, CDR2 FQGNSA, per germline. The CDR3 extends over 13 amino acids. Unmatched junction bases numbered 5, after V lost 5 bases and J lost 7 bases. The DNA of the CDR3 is TGTGCCAGCAGCCCCGACAGGGTCCAGCCCCAGCATTTT. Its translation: CASSPDRVQPQHF.

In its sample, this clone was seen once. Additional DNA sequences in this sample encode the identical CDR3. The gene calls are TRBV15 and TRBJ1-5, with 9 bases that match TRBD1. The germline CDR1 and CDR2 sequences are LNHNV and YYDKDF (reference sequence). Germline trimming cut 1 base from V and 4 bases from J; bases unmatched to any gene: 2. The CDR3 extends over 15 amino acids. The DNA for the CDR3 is TGTGCCACCAGCAGAGGGGGGACAGGGAATCAGCCCCAGCATTTT. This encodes CATSRGGTGNQPQHF.

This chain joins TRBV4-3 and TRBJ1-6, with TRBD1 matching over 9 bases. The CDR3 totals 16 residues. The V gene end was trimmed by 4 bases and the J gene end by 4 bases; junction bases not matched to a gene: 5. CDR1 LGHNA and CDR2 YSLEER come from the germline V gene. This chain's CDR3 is CASSPGTGSYNSPLHF. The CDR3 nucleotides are TGCGCCAGCAGCCCTGGGACAGGGTCTTATAATTCACCCCTCCACTTT.

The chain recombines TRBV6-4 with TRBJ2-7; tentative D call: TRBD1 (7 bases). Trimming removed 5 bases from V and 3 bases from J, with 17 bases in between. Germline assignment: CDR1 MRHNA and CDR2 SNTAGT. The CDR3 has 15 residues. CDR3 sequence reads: CASSRNAGQIYEQYF. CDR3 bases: TGTGCCAGCAGTAGGAATGCGGGACAGATCTACGAGCAGTACTTC.

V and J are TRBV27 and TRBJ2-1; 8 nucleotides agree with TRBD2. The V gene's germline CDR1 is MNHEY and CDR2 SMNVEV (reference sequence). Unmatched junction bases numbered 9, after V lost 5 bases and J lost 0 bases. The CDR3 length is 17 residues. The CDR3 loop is CASSGRTSGPSYNEQFF. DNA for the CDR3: TGTGCCAGCAGTGGTAGAACTAGCGGTCCCTCCTACAATGAGCAGTTCTTC.

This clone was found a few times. DNA of the CDR3: TGTGCCAGCAGGCTAGATCCAAACACTGAAGCTTTCTTT. Protein sequence: CASRLDPNTEAFF. The J gene is TRBJ1-1, the V gene TRBV7-2; D call uncertain. Per germline, CDR1 SGHTA and CDR2 FQGNSA. CDR3 length: 13 amino acids. Trimming stripped 6 bases from V and 2 bases from J, with 10 bases between.

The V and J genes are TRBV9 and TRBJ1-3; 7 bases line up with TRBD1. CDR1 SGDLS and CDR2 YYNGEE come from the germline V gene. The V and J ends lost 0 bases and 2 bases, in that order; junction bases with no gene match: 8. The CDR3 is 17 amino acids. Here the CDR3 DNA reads TGTGCCAGCAGCGTAGCTCCGAGGGGGCCTCCTGGAAACACCATATATTTT. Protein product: CASSVAPRGPPGNTIYF.

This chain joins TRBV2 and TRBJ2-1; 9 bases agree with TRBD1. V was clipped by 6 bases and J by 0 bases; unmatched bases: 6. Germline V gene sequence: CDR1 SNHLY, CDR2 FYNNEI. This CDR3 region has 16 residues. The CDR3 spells CASRGTGHRSYNEQFF. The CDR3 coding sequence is TGTGCCAGCAGGGGGACAGGGCACCGCTCCTACAATGAGCAGTTCTTC.

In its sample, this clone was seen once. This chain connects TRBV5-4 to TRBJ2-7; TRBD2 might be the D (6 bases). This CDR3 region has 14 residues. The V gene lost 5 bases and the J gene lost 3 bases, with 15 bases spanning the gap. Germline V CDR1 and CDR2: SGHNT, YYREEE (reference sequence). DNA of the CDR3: TGTGCCAGCAGTGGCGGATCGGGGGACTACGAGCAGTACTTC. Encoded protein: CASSGGSGDYEQYF.

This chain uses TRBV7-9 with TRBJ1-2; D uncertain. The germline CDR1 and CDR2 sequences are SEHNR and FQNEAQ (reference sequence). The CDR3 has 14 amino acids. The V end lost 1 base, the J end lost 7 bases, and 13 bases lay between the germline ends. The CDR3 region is CASSLESSGRGYTF. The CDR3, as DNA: TGTGCCAGCAGCTTAGAGTCGTCCGGTCGTGGCTACACCTTC.

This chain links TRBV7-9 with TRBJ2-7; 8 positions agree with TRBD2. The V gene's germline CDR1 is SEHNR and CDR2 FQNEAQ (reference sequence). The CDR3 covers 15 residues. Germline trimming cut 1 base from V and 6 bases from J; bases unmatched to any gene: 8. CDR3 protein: CASSLVGTSHGEQYF. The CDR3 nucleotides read TGTGCCAGCAGCTTAGTTGGGACTAGTCATGGCGAGCAGTACTTC.